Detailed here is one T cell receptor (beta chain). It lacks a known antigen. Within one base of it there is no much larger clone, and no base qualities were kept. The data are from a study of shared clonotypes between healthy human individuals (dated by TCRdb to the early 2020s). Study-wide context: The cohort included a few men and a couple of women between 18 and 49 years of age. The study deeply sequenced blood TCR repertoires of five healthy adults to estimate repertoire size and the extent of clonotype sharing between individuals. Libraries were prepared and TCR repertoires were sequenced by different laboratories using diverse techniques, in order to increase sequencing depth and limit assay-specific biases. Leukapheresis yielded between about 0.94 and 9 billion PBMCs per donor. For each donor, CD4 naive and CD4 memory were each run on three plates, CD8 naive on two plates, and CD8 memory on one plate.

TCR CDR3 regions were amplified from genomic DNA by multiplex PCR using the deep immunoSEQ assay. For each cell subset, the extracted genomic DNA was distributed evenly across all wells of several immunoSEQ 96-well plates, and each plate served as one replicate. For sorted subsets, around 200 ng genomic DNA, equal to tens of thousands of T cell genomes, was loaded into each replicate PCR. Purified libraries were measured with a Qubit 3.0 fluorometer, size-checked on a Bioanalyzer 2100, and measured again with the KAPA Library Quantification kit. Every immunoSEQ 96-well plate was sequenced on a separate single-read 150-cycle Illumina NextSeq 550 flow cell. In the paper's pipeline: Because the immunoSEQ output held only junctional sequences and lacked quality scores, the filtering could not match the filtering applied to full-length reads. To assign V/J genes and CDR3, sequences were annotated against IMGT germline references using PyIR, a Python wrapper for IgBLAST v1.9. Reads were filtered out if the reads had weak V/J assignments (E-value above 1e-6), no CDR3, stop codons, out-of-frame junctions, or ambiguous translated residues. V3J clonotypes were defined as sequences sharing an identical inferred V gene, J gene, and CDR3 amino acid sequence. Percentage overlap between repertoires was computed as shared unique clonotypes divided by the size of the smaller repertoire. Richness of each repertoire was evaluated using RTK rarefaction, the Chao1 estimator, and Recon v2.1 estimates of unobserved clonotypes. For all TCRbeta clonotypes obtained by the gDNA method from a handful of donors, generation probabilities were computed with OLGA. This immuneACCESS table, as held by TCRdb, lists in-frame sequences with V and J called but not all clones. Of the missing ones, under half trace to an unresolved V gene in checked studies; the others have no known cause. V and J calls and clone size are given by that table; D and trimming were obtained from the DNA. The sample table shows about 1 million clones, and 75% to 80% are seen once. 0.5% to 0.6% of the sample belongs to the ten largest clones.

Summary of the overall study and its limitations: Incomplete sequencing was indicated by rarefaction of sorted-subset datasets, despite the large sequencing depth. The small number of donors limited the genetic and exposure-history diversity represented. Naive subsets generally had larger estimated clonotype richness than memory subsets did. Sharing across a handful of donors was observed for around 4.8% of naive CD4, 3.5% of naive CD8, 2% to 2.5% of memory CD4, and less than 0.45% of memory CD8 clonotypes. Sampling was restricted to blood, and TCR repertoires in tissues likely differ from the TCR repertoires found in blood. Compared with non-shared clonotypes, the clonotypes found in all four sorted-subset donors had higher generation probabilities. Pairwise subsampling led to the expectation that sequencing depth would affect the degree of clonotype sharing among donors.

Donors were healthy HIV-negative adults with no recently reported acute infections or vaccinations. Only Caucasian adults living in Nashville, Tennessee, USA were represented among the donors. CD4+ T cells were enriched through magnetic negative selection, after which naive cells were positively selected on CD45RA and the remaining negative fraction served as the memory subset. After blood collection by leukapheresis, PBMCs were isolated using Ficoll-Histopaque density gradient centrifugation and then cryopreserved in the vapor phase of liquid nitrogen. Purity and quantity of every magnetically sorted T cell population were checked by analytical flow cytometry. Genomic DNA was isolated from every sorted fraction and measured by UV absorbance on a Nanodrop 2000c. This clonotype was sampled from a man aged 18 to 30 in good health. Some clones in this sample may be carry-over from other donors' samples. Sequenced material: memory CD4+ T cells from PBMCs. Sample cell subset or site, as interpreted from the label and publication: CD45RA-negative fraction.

CDR3 protein: CASKLGGRGTDTQYF. The DNA is TGCGCCAGCAAGCTTGGGGGCAGGGGCACAGATACGCAGTATTTT. The chain is made from TRBV5-1 and TRBJ2-3, with TRBD1 perhaps the D gene, on 6 matching bases. Taken from cysteine to phenylalanine, the CDR3 has 15 residues. Only the CDR3 DNA stays, 45 bases, in frame from base 1. The junction carries 15 bases between V and J, which are trimmed by 6 bases and 1 base respectively. Reading the germline V gene gives CDR1 SGHRS and CDR2 YFSETQ.